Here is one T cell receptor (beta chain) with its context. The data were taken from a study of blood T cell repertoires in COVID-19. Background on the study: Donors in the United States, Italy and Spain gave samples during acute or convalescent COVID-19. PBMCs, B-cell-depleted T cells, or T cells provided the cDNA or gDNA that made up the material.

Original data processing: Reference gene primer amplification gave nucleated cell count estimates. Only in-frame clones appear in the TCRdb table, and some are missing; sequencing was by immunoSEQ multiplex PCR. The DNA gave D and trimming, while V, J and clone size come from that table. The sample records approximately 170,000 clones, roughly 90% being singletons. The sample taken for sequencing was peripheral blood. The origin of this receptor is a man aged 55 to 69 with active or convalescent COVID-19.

CDR3 in amino acids: CASRGTTNEQFF. The CDR3 DNA sequence: TGCGCCAGCCGCGGGACTACTAATGAGCAGTTCTTC. V is TRBV10-2 and J is TRBJ2-1, with TRBD2 matching 7 bases. With 8 bases clipped from V and 7 bases from J, the junction kept 5 bases outside the gene matches. CDR3 length equals 12 residues. Germline assignment: CDR1 WSHSY and CDR2 SAAADI.